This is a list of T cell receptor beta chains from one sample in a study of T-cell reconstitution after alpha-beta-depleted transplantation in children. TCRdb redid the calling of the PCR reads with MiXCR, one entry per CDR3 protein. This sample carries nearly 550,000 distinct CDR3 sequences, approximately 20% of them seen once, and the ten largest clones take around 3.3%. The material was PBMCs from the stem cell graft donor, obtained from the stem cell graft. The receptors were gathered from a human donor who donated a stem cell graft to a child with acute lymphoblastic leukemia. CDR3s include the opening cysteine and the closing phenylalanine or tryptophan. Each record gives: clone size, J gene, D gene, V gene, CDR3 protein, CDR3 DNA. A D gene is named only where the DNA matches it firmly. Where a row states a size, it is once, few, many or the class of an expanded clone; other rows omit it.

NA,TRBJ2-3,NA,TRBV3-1,CASSQEPLPSGDTQYF,TGTGCCAGCAGCCAAGAGCCTCTTCCCAGTGGAGATACGCAGTATTTT
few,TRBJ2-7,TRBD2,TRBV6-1,CASSPNSGSPNEQYF,TGTGCCAGCAGCCCAAATAGCGGGAGTCCGAACGAGCAGTACTTC
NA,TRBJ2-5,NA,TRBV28,CATNALGWAETQYF,TGTGCCACCAATGCCCTCGGGTGGGCAGAGACCCAGTACTTC
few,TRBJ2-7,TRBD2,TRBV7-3,CASSLGGGLLYEQYF,TGTGCCAGCAGCTTAGGCGGGGGGCTGTTATACGAGCAGTACTTC
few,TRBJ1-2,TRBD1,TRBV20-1,CSATGFHSGTALGNYGYTF,TGCAGTGCTACAGGATTTCACTCAGGGACAGCGCTGGGGAACTATGGCTACACCTTC
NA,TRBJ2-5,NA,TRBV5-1,CASSQGTWQETQYF,TGCGCCAGCAGCCAAGGGACCTGGCAAGAGACCCAGTACTTC
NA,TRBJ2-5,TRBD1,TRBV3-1,CASSPGTGIETQYF,TGTGCCAGCAGCCCCGGGACAGGCATCGAGACCCAGTACTTC
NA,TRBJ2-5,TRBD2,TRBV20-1,CSAKTSGRATQYF,TGCAGTGCCAAGACTAGCGGGAGGGCAACCCAGTACTTC
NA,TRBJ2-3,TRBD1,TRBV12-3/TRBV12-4,CASSYRGSGTDTQYF,TGTGCCAGCAGCTACAGGGGTTCGGGCACAGATACGCAGTATTTT
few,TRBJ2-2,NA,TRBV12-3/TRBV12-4,CASSLVENGELFF,TGTGCCAGCAGTTTGGTGGAAAACGGGGAGCTGTTTTTT
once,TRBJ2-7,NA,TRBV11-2,CASSLELRGPYEQYF,TGTGCCAGCAGCTTAGAGCTTAGGGGACCCTACGAGCAGTACTTC
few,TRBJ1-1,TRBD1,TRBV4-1,CASSHLTGGHTEAFF,TGCGCCAGCAGCCATTTGACAGGGGGGCACACTGAAGCTTTCTTT
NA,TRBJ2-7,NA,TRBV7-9,CASSKLSVVPHEQYF,TGTGCCAGCAGCAAACTATCAGTTGTCCCCCACGAGCAGTACTTC
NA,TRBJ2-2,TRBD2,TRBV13,CASSENHGTSGSLGSPGELFF,TGTGCCAGCAGCGAAAACCACGGGACTAGCGGGAGCTTAGGGTCCCCCGGGGAGCTGTTTTTT
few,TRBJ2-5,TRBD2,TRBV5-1,CASSPRLAGGRSGETQYF,TGCGCCAGCAGCCCTAGACTAGCGGGAGGTCGGTCCGGGGAGACCCAGTACTTC
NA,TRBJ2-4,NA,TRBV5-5,CASSLGTSALAKNIQYF,TGTGCCAGCAGCTTGGGGACCAGCGCGCTAGCCAAAAACATTCAGTACTTC
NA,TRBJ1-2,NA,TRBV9,CASSVGGGSYGYTF,TGTGCCAGCAGCGTAGGGGGTGGTAGCTATGGCTACACCTTC
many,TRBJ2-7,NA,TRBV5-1,CASSLATGSYEQYF,TGCGCCAGCAGCTTGGCCACGGGATCGTACGAGCAGTACTTC